This T cell receptor beta chain was documented in a study of OX40 agonist ivuxolimab in advanced cancers. Profiling relied on immunoSEQ multiplex PCR, and the TCRdb table lists in-frame clones only, not all of them. Among about 69,000 clones listed, around 90% were seen once. V was pared by 6 bases and J by 6 bases, with 9 bases of the junction left unmatched. Germline V gene sequence: CDR1 LNHNV, CDR2 YYDKDF (reference sequence). The CDR3 runs 14 residues. This chain links TRBV15 with TRBJ2-7; 9 nucleotides agree with TRBD2. This specimen was CD4+ or CD8+ T cells sorted from blood, taken in a trial of the OX40 agonist ivuxolimab. The TCR was taken from an adult with an advanced solid tumor such as melanoma, head and neck, liver or kidney cancer. CDR3 protein: CATRARREGTEQYF. The CDR3, as DNA: TGTGCCACCAGGGCAAGGCGGGAGGGCACCGAGCAGTACTTC.